Following are 21 T cell receptor beta chains from one sample sequenced in a study of shared clonotypes between healthy human individuals. Measured with immunoSEQ multiplex PCR; TCRdb has only the in-frame clones, and not every one. In the table there are about 2.3 million clones, 90% to 95% of which are singletons. Source material: naive CD4+ T cells from PBMCs. Subset reported: CD45RA+ positively selected. Source of these receptors: a man younger than 35 in good health. Some clones in this sample may be carry-over from other donors' samples.

As to this clone: Other DNA sequences within the sample encode an identical CDR3. The rearrangement joins TRBV2 to TRBJ1-5; D might be TRBD1 (5 bases). V lost 3 bases to trimming and J lost 0 bases, with 6 bases between them. The CDR3 extends over 14 amino acids. The germline gives CDR1 SNHLY, CDR2 FYNNEI. CDR3: CASSDTGSNQPQHF. CDR3 in DNA: TGTGCCAGCAGTGATACAGGTAGCAATCAGCCCCAGCATTTT.

This rearrangement joins TRBV4-1 to TRBJ2-7, with D uncertain. V gave up 3 bases and J gave up 4 bases, with 7 bases separating them. The germline V gene has CDR1 MGHRA and CDR2 YSYEKL. This CDR3 has 12 residues. For the CDR3, the DNA is TGCGCCAGCAGCCATGACGCGTACGAGCAGTACTTC. Its protein is CASSHDAYEQYF.

The chain has TRBV5-8 and TRBJ2-7, with TRBD1 matching over 9 bases. This CDR3 has 13 residues. Trimming cost V 4 bases and J 2 bases; bases outside gene matches: 1. CDR1 is SGHTS, CDR2 YDEGEE, per germline. The CDR3 coding sequence is TGTGCCAGCAGCCGGACAGGGGCCTACGAGCAGTACTTC. Its protein product is CASSRTGAYEQYF. Drawing the rest from reference TRBV5-8 and TRBJ2-7, the complete variable domain is EAGVTQSPTHLIKTRGQQATLRCSPISGHTSVYWYQQALGLGLQFLLWYDEGEERNRGNFPPRFSGRQFPNYSSELNVNALELEDSALYLCASSRTGAYEQYFGPGTRLTVT.

This clone was picked up one time. The gene calls are TRBV19 and TRBJ1-1; D is perhaps TRBD1 (5 bases). V lost 5 bases and J 5 bases, leaving 15 bases between the germline ends. CDR3 length equals 14 residues. Germline lookup yields CDR1 LNHDA and CDR2 SQIVND (reference sequence). The chain's CDR3 is CASSGRQNRTEAFF. The CDR3 DNA reads TGTGCCAGTAGTGGCCGACAGAATAGGACTGAAGCTTTCTTT. The full variable domain, with the rest looked up from reference TRBV19 and TRBJ1-1, is DGGITQSPKYLFRKEGQNVTLSCEQNLNHDAMYWYRQDPGQGLRLIYYSQIVNDFQKGDIAEGYSVSREKKESFPLTVTSAQKNPTAFYLCASSGRQNRTEAFFGQGTRLTVV.

Concerning this clone itself: Different DNA sequences within this sample yield the same CDR3. The genes are TRBV5-1 and TRBJ2-5; D call uncertain. Deletions cut 0 bases from V and 5 bases from J, with 8 bases between. Germline V gene sequence: CDR1 SGHRS, CDR2 YFSETQ. The CDR3 consists of 13 residues. CDR3 sequence reads: CASSLGVGETQYF. The CDR3 DNA reads as TGCGCCAGCAGCTTGGGCGTGGGGGAGACCCAGTACTTC.

This chain uses TRBV18 with TRBJ1-1; tentative D call: TRBD1 (5 bases). This CDR3 contains 13 residues. Looked up from germline, CDR1 is KGHSH and CDR2 is LQKENI. Between the trimmed V and J ends, which lost 3 bases and 6 bases, there was a span of 11 bases. As DNA, the CDR3 is TGTGCCAGCTCACCTCGGGCCAGGGCTGAAGCTTTCTTT. Protein: CASSPRARAEAFF.

CDR3 sequence reads: CASSDSAGALGGYTF. CDR3 DNA sequence: TGTGCCAGCAGTGACTCGGCAGGGGCTCTGGGGGGCTACACCTTC. J is TRBJ1-2 and V is TRBV6-4, with D perhaps matching TRBD1 (6 bases). The germline gives CDR1 MRHNA, CDR2 SNTAGT. This CDR3 is 15 amino acids long. Trimming stripped 0 bases from V and 8 bases from J, with 16 bases between.

This chain joins TRBV7-3 and TRBJ2-2; D remains ambiguous. The CDR3 spans 13 residues. Between the trimmed V and J ends, which lost 5 bases and 4 bases, there was a span of 8 bases. Germline V gives CDR1 SGHTA, CDR2 FQGTGA. CDR3 region: CASSPRFTGELFF. Here the CDR3 DNA reads TGTGCCAGCAGCCCACGGTTCACCGGGGAGCTGTTTTTT.

The rearrangement links TRBV28 to TRBJ2-2; possible D gene TRBD2, 5 bases. The V end was cut by 3 bases, the J end by 0 bases, with 11 bases between. Germline loops: CDR1 MDHEN, CDR2 SYDVKM. CDR3 size: 16 residues. CDR3 residues: CASSFFRGSNTGELFF. CDR3 DNA sequence: TGTGCCAGCAGTTTCTTCCGGGGTTCGAACACCGGGGAGCTGTTTTTT.

This chain connects TRBV29-1 to TRBJ2-5, with 7 nucleotides matching TRBD2. The CDR3 spans 15 residues. Germline CDR1 SQVTM, CDR2 ANQGSEA. Trimming took 3 bases from V and 2 from J; bases not matched to a gene: 9. CDR3 DNA sequence: TGCAGCGTTGAGGCTGGGCGGGAGATACAAGAGACCCAGTACTTC. Translating gives CSVEAGREIQETQYF.

The chain joins TRBV5-1 to TRBJ2-1; TRBD2 might be the D (6 bases). Germline lookup yields CDR1 SGHRS and CDR2 YFSETQ. The ends were cut back, 6 bases at V and 5 bases at J, with 15 bases in the middle. The CDR3 runs to 14 residues. The CDR3 bases are TGCGCCAGCACCCCCTCTAGCGAGCACAATGAGCAGTTCTTC. Protein product: CASTPSSEHNEQFF.

The chain carries TRBV28 and TRBJ1-1; D ambiguous. The CDR3 has 13 residues. Trimming shortened V by 8 bases and J by 5 bases, and 15 bases separated the two germline ends. Germline CDR1 MDHEN, CDR2 SYDVKM. The chain's CDR3 is CASYSRRKTEAFF. Here the CDR3 DNA reads TGTGCCAGCTACTCGAGGCGCAAGACTGAAGCTTTCTTT. Complete variable domain (other parts from reference TRBV28 and TRBJ1-1): DVKVTQSSRYLVKRTGEKVFLECVQDMDHENMFWYRQDPGLGLRLIYFSYDVKMKEKGDIPEGYSVSREKKERFSLILESASTNQTSMYLCASYSRRKTEAFFGQGTRLTVV.

The chain combines TRBV9 with TRBJ1-5; D unclear. This CDR3 has 14 residues. CDR1 is SGDLS and CDR2 is YYNGEE in the germline V gene. With 2 bases removed from V and 0 bases from J, the gap between germline ends came to 6 bases. CDR3 bases: TGTGCCAGCAGCGTTTCGAGTAGCAATCAGCCCCAGCATTTT. Translating gives CASSVSSSNQPQHF. Full variable domain (rest looked up from reference TRBV9 and TRBJ1-5): DSGVTQTPKHLITATGQRVTLRCSPRSGDLSVYWYQQSLDQGLQFLIQYYNGEERAKGNILERFSAQQFPDLHSELNLSSLELGDSALYFCASSVSSSNQPQHFGDGTRLSIL.

The sample holds one count of this clone. This sequence joins TRBV9 and TRBJ2-1; perhaps D is TRBD1 or TRBD2 (6 bases each). The CDR3 runs to 17 residues. Germline V gene lookup returns CDR1 SGDLS and CDR2 YYNGEE. V was cut by 0 bases and J by 6 bases, with 19 bases left in between. CDR3 in DNA: TGTGCCAGCAGCGTAGTTCCCGTGGGGTCGGGGGCCAATGAGCAGTTCTTC. Its protein is CASSVVPVGSGANEQFF.

The chain is built from TRBV28 and TRBJ1-1; 7 positions match TRBD1. Germline V CDR1 and CDR2: MDHEN, SYDVKM. Trimming cost V 5 bases and J 6 bases; bases outside gene matches: 12. The CDR3 extends over 15 amino acids. The CDR3 region has the DNA TGTGCCAGCAGTGTAGGGACAGCTTCTCCCCCTGAAGCTTTCTTT. Protein product: CASSVGTASPPEAFF.

The V gene is TRBV7-9, the J gene TRBJ1-1; the D gene is possibly TRBD1 (5 bases). Trimming removed 1 base from V and 1 base from J, with 13 bases in between. CDR3 size: 16 residues. Germline CDR1 and CDR2: SEHNR and FQNEAQ (reference sequence). CDR3 nucleotide sequence: TGTGCCAGCAGCTTAGATCTGTGGGGGGAGAACACTGAAGCTTTCTTT. It specifies CASSLDLWGENTEAFF. The full variable domain, completed using reference TRBV7-9 and TRBJ1-1, is DTGVSQNPRHKITKRGQNVTFRCDPISEHNRLYWYRQTLGQGPEFLTYFQNEAQLEKSRLLSDRFSAERPKGSFSTLEIQRTEQGDSAMYLCASSLDLWGENTEAFFGQGTRLTVV.

To note about this clone: At one end, the junction sequence differs from germline, possibly due to a read error. V and J are TRBV7-3 and TRBJ2-1; TRBD2 matches at 7 bases. The CDR3 runs to 16 residues. Germline V gene sequence: CDR1 SGHTA, CDR2 FQGTGA. Here the CDR3 reads CASAARGGSSNNEQFF. The CDR3 nucleotides are TGTGCCAGCGCGGCCCGGGGCGGGAGCTCCAACAATGAGCAGTTCTTC.

The chain uses TRBV7-3 and TRBJ2-1; D is possibly TRBD1 or TRBD2 (5 bases each). From germline, CDR1 is SGHTA and CDR2 FQGTGA. With 1 base removed from V and 2 bases from J, the gap between germline ends came to 6 bases. CDR3 length: 14 residues. The CDR3 bases are TGTGCCAGCAGCTTAAGAGGGGCCTACAATGAGCAGTTCTTC. This codes for CASSLRGAYNEQFF.

The V call is TRBV5-1, the J call TRBJ2-2; maybe TRBD2 (6 bases). The CDR3 has 19 residues. Germline V CDR1 and CDR2: SGHRS, YFSETQ. The germline V and J ends were trimmed by 0 bases and 0 bases, with 18 bases remaining between them. The CDR3 DNA reads TGCGCCAGCAGCTTGGTGAGCGGGCCTTGGCTAACGAACACCGGGGAGCTGTTTTTT. It yields the protein CASSLVSGPWLTNTGELFF. Looking up the rest from reference TRBV5-1 and TRBJ2-2 gives the full variable domain: KAGVTQTPRYLIKTRGQQVTLSCSPISGHRSVSWYQQTPGQGLQFLFEYFSETQRNKGNFPGRFSGRQFSNSRSEMNVSTLELGDSALYLCASSLVSGPWLTNTGELFFGEGSRLTVL.

This chain links TRBV5-5 with TRBJ1-4; unclear D gene. The length of the CDR3 is 15 residues. Germline V gene sequence: CDR1 SGHKS, CDR2 YYEKEE (reference sequence). Deletions cut 2 bases from V and 11 bases from J, with 19 bases between. The DNA for the CDR3 is TGTGCCAGCAGCTTTGAAACCGCGGCGATGGGGAAACTGTTTTTT. It encodes CASSFETAAMGKLFF.

The chain carries TRBV4-1 and TRBJ1-1; tentatively, D is TRBD1 (5 bases). Trimming pared 0 bases from V and 0 bases from J, leaving 14 bases between. CDR3 size: 17 residues. Per the germline V gene, CDR1 is MGHRA and CDR2 is YSYEKL. The CDR3 nucleotides read TGCGCCAGCAGCCAAGATTGGAGGGGACCGATGAACACTGAAGCTTTCTTT. It specifies CASSQDWRGPMNTEAFF.